This T cell receptor (beta chain) came from a study of blood T cells in healthy people across ages. Using a J-beta primer mix together with a sample-barcoded 5' primer, a second PCR was run for roughly 6 to 11 cycles. MiXCR was run by TCRdb on the 5' RACE reads, yielding one entry per CDR3 protein. The data contain 550,000 to 750,000 distinct CDR3 sequences, 20% to 25% of them singletons. The CDR3 is 15 amino acids. Trimming stripped 0 bases from V and 3 bases from J, with 12 bases between. The germline CDR1 and CDR2 sequences are MNHEY and SVGAGI. In the case of this clonotype: Its antigen is unidentified.

Points from the study as a whole: With age, beta diversity per million T cells declined roughly linearly, significantly by over 35. Diversity was higher, and naive CD4+ cells more numerous, in long-lived donors than in aged donors.

The sequenced sample consisted of blood. The rearrangement links TRBV6-5 to TRBJ2-7; tentative D call: TRBD1 (6 bases). This TCR was sampled from a man aged 70 or older in good health. In nucleotides, the CDR3 is TGTGCCAGCAGTTACTCGATGGACAGAGACTACGAGCAGTACTTC. Its protein is CASSYSMDRDYEQYF.